Detailed here is one TCR beta chain. These data come from a study of T cell responses to AZD1222 COVID-19 vaccine. J was trimmed by 6 bases and V by 5 bases; bases with no gene match: 7. The CDR3 is 16 residues long. Germline V gene data show CDR1 as MNHNY and CDR2 as SVGAGI (reference sequence). The data were produced by immunoSEQ multiplex PCR, yet TCRdb's version contains in-frame clones alone and is incomplete. The sample gives about 92,000 clones, roughly 93% of which show up once; about a fifth is in the top ten. This sample comprised peripheral blood, obtained on day 0 of AZD1222 vaccination. The sequence came from an adult in good health. This sequence joins TRBV6-6 and TRBJ2-3; TRBD2 aligns across 14 bases. CDR3 in DNA: TGTGCCAGCAGTCCCCTGGGACTAGCGGGGGCTGATACGCAGTATTTT. This codes for CASSPLGLAGADTQYF.